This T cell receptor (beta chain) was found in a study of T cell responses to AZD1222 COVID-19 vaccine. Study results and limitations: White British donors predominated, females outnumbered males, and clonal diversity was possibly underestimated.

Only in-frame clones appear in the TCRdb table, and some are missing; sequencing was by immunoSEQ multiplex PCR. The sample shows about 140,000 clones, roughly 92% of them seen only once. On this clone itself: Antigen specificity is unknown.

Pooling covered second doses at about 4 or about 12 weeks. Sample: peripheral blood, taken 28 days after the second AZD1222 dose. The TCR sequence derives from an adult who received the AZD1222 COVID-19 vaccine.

In DNA, the CDR3 is TGTGCCAGCAGTTCACCGGGACAGAACTACGAGCAGTACGTC. This translates into CASSSPGQNYEQYV. V usage is TRBV6-2 or TRBV6-3 and J usage is TRBJ2-7; 7 nucleotides align to TRBD1. The germline V gene has CDR1 MNHEY and CDR2 SVGEGT. The CDR3 sequence is 14 residues long. V shed 4 bases, J shed 3 bases, and the junction held 6 bases outside the gene matches.